This T cell receptor (beta chain) was sequenced during a study of shared clonotypes between healthy human individuals. Deep was the level used in running the assay. Sequenced by immunoSEQ multiplex PCR; TCRdb stores in-frame clones only, minus some. The sample consists of 600,000 to 700,000 clones, 73% of them appearing once. CDR1 is ENHRY and CDR2 is SYGVKD in the germline V gene. The CDR3 length is 13 residues. V was clipped by 6 bases and J by 2 bases, with 8 bases between them. Among the donors, all were Caucasian adults who lived in Nashville, Tennessee. The V and J genes are TRBV10-3 and TRBJ1-3; D is perhaps TRBD1 (6 bases). Sequenced input: memory CD4+ T cells sorted from blood. Subset meaning: CD45RA-negative fraction. The sequence derives from a woman in her 30s in good health. This CDR3 reads CAIRWTAGNTIYF. The CDR3 DNA is TGTGCCATCAGATGGACAGCTGGAAACACCATATATTTT.